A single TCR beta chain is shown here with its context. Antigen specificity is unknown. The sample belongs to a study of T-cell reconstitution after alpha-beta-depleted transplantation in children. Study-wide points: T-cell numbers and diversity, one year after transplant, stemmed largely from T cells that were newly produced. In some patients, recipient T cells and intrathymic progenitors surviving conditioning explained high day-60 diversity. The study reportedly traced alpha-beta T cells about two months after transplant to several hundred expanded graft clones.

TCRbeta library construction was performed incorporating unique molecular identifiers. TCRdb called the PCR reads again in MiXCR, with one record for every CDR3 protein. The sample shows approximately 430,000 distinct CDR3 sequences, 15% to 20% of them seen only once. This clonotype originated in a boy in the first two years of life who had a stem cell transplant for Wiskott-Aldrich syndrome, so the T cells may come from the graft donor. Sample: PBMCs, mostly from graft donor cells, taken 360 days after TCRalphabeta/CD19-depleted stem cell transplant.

CDR3: CASSLGPISYEQYF. CDR3 coding DNA: TGCGCCAGCAGCTTGGGGCCTATCTCCTACGAGCAGTACTTC. V is TRBV5-1 and J is TRBJ2-7; D remains unclear. Trimming removed 0 bases from V and 0 bases from J, with 7 bases in between. The CDR3 runs to 14 residues. The germline V gene has CDR1 SGHRS and CDR2 YFSETQ.